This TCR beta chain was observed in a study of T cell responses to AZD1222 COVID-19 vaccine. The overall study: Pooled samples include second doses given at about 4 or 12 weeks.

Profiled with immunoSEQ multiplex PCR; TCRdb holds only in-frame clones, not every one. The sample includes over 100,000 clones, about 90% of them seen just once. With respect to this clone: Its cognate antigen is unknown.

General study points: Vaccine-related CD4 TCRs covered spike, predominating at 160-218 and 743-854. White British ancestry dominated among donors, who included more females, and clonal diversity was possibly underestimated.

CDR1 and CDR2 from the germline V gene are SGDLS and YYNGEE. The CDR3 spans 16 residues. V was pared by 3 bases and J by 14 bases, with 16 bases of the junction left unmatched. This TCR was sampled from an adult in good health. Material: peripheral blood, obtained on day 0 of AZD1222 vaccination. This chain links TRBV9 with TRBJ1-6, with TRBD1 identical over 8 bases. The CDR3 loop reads CASSAGGTGASFTLHF. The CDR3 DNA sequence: TGTGCCAGCAGCGCGGGCGGGACAGGCGCCTCATTCACCCTCCACTTT.